The sequence of this T cell receptor beta chain was determined in a study of a mutant IDH1 vaccine in newly diagnosed glioma. Study summary: Beginning 4-6 weeks after radiotherapy alone, or with temozolomide cycles, vaccination took place. Beforehand, treatment had been radiotherapy, temozolomide, or both; the majority received both.

The table lists this clone with a few counts. Its antigen is as yet unknown. As to time point: week 47, end of study. Vaccination used 300 ug of mutant IDH1 20-mer peptide per dose, with topical imiquimod. Each of the donors came in with new WHO grade 3 or 4 astrocytomas that were IDH1-mutant and ATRX-lost. The data were produced by immunoSEQ multiplex PCR, yet TCRdb's version contains in-frame clones alone and is incomplete. The sample shows under 40,000 clones, approximately 83% of them seen only once. V dropped 2 bases and J dropped 5 bases, with 7 bases sitting between them. Per the germline V gene, CDR1 is SGHTA and CDR2 is FQGTGA. CDR3 size: 13 residues.

This receptor was taken from a man in his thirties or forties with glioma. The gene calls are TRBV7-3 and TRBJ1-5; D is unclear. Sample: PBMCs, taken from a glioma patient whose treatment included an IDH1 peptide vaccine. The CDR3 sequence: CASSLGMDQPQHF. CDR3 sequence (DNA): TGTGCCAGCAGCTTAGGGATGGATCAGCCCCAGCATTTT.